The TCR beta chain under discussion was sequenced for a study of CD8 T cells in Susac syndrome. Blood CD8+ and CD4+ T cells underwent high-throughput TCR beta sequencing. This CDR3 region has 13 residues. Trimming at V came to 4 bases and at J to 9 bases, leaving 8 bases not matched to a gene. Germline assignment: CDR1 SGHRS and CDR2 YFSETQ. RNA was extracted with the RNeasy kit, and a quantity of 0.5 to 1 ug was reverse transcribed using random hexamers. Multiplex immunoSEQ PCR targeted 54 Vbeta and 13 Jbeta TCR beta segments. TCRdb analysed the immunoSEQ multiplex PCR reads with MiXCR anew, one entry per CDR3 protein. Of 200,000 or so distinct CDR3 sequences in the sample, approximately 94% were seen once.

The chain links TRBV5-1 to TRBJ2-5; TRBD1 matches 8 bases. The sequenced material came from CD4+ T cells from PBMCs. The clonotype originates from a human donor with multiple sclerosis. The CDR3 loop is CASSIHRGEAQYF. DNA for the CDR3: TGCGCCAGCAGCATTCACAGGGGGGAGGCCCAGTACTTC. The variable domain in full, with the rest retrieved from reference TRBV5-1 and TRBJ2-5, is KAGVTQTPRYLIKTRGQQVTLSCSPISGHRSVSWYQQTPGQGLQFLFEYFSETQRNKGNFPGRFSGRQFSNSRSEMNVSTLELGDSALYLCASSIHRGEAQYFGPGTRLLVL.